Following are 6 T cell receptor beta chains from one sample sequenced in a study of T cell responses to AZD1222 COVID-19 vaccine. This table comes from immunoSEQ multiplex PCR, and its TCRdb copy is limited to in-frame clones, with some not included. This repertoire shows 110,000 or so clones, more than 70% found once; its top ten account for about 3.5%. The material was peripheral blood, obtained on day 0 of AZD1222 vaccination. The receptors derive from an adult in good health.

V gene TRBV3-1 (or the pseudogene TRBV3-2) combines with J gene TRBJ1-1, with D possibly TRBD1 on 5 matching bases. Trimming left V 1 base short and J 0 bases short, with 15 bases between. The CDR3 spans 17 residues. Germline values: CDR1 LGHDT, CDR2 YNNKEL (reference sequence). The DNA of the CDR3 is TGTGCCAGCAGCCAAGGGGGCGGCAGGCGGGTGAACACTGAAGCTTTCTTT. Its translation is CASSQGGGRRVNTEAFF.

This rearrangement joins TRBV6-5 to TRBJ2-7; 14 nucleotides align to TRBD2. This CDR3 has 13 amino acids. The trim removed 6 bases at V and 7 bases at J, leaving 2 bases unmatched. The germline V gene encodes CDR1 MNHEY and CDR2 SVGAGI. CDR3 amino acids: CASRTSGGGEQYF. The CDR3 DNA reads as TGTGCCAGCAGGACTAGCGGGGGGGGAGAGCAGTACTTC.

This chain connects TRBV5-1 to TRBJ2-1, with 7 bases aligning to TRBD1. The CDR3 extends over 11 amino acids. Germline trimming cut 7 bases from V and 9 bases from J; bases unmatched to any gene: 4. Germline lookup yields CDR1 SGHRS and CDR2 YFSETQ. The CDR3 bases are TGCGCCAGCCGGACAGGAGGTGAGCAGTTCTTC. Translating it yields CASRTGGEQFF.

The rearrangement links TRBV18 to TRBJ2-1; the D gene is possibly TRBD2 (6 bases). The CDR3 runs 15 residues. Germline CDR1 and CDR2: KGHSH and LQKENI. Trimming took 4 bases from V and 3 from J, leaving 13 bases between them. CDR3 in amino acids: CASSRRDGGYNEQFF. CDR3 nucleotide sequence: TGTGCCAGCTCACGCCGGGACGGGGGCTACAATGAGCAGTTCTTC.

V is TRBV2 and J is TRBJ2-7; 11 bases match TRBD1. V trimming: 6 bases; J trimming: 1 base; junction bases outside the gene matches: 11. This CDR3 spans 17 amino acids. The germline gives CDR1 SNHLY, CDR2 FYNNEI. The CDR3 bases are TGTGCCAGCAGGGCGATACCCGGGACAGGGGGATCCTACGAGCAGTACTTC. The encoded protein is CASRAIPGTGGSYEQYF.

The chain joins TRBV28 to TRBJ1-5; D not resolved. The V end was cut by 6 bases, the J end by 3 bases, with 3 bases between. This CDR3 has 11 residues. CDR1 is MDHEN, CDR2 SYDVKM, per germline. CDR3 DNA: TGTGCCAGCAGCCCCAATCAGCCCCAGCATTTT. Translated, it gives CASSPNQPQHF.